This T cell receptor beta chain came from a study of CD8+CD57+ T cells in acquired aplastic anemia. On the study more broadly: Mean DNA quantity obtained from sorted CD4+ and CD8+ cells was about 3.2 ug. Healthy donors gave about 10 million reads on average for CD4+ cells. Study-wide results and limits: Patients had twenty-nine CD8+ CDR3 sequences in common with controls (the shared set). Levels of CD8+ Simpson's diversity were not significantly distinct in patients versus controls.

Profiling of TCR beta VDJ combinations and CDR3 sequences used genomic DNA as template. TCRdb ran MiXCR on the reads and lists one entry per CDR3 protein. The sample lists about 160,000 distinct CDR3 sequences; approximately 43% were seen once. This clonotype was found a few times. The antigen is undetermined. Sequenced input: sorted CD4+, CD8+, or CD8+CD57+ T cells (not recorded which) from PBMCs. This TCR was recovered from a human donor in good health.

CDR3: CASRGSGGEQPQHF. CDR3 DNA: TGTGCCAGCAGGGGGTCAGGGGGCGAACAGCCCCAGCATTTT. The chain joins TRBV6-1 to TRBJ1-5, with 8 bases lining up with TRBD1. The CDR3 runs to 14 residues. Trimming cost V 6 bases and J 7 bases; bases outside gene matches: 8. Germline-derived CDR1 and CDR2 are MNHNS and SASEGT.